Each of the 17 T cell receptor beta chains below was sequenced from the same sample in a study of T-cell reconstitution after alpha-beta-depleted transplantation in children. During its preparation, the TCRbeta library received unique molecular identifiers. TCRdb reanalysed the PCR reads using MiXCR and keeps one entry per CDR3 protein. The table lists some 290,000 distinct CDR3 sequences, roughly 25% of them singletons. The sample here was PBMCs, mostly from graft donor cells, taken 180 days after TCRalphabeta/CD19-depleted stem cell transplant. These receptors were taken from a male patient aged 5 to 17 who had a stem cell transplant for acute lymphoblastic leukemia, so the T cells may come from the graft donor.

This clonotype was observed a handful of times. The DNA for the CDR3 is TGCAGTGCTAGCGGGGGGAGCTCCTACGAGCAGTACTTC. Protein: CSASGGSSYEQYF. This chain links TRBV20-1 with TRBJ2-7; 7 nucleotides match TRBD2. Germline assignment: CDR1 DFQATT and CDR2 SNEGSKA (reference sequence). The trim removed 3 bases at V and 0 bases at J, leaving 2 bases unmatched. This CDR3 spans 13 amino acids.

This clonotype has a handful of counts. V gene TRBV5-1 combines with J gene TRBJ2-3; a possible D gene is TRBD1 (5 bases). The length of the CDR3 is 14 residues. CDR1 and CDR2 (germline): SGHRS, YFSETQ. V was shortened by 4 bases and J by 0 bases, with 9 bases between the two germline ends. CDR3 nucleotides: TGCGCCAGCAGCCCGACAGACAGCACAGATACGCAGTATTTT. Protein sequence: CASSPTDSTDTQYF. Together with reference TRBV5-1 and TRBJ2-3, the CDR3 gives the full variable domain: KAGVTQTPRYLIKTRGQQVTLSCSPISGHRSVSWYQQTPGQGLQFLFEYFSETQRNKGNFPGRFSGRQFSNSRSEMNVSTLELGDSALYLCASSPTDSTDTQYFGPGTRLTVL.

This chain joins TRBV6-1 and TRBJ2-7; D unresolved. Germline CDR1 MNHNS, CDR2 SASEGT. The CDR3 has 15 residues. Trimming shortened V by 8 bases and J by 1 base, and 18 bases separated the two germline ends. CDR3 loop: CASRFRALLSYEQYF. CDR3 nucleotides: TGTGCCAGCCGCTTTCGGGCCTTACTATCCTACGAGCAGTACTTC.

This sequence joins TRBV20-1 and TRBJ1-1; 7 nucleotides line up with TRBD1. The length of the CDR3 is 15 residues. Unmatched junction bases numbered 7, after V lost 1 base and J lost 2 bases. Germline V CDR1 and CDR2: DFQATT, SNEGSKA (reference sequence). The chain's CDR3 is CSARVGGALNTEAFF. CDR3 DNA sequence: TGCAGTGCTAGAGTAGGGGGCGCGTTAAACACTGAAGCTTTCTTT.

The J gene is TRBJ2-4, the V gene TRBV29-1; D possibly corresponds to TRBD1 (5 bases). The V gene lost 4 bases and the J gene lost 7 bases, with 17 bases spanning the gap. The CDR3 length is 14 residues. Per germline, CDR1 SQVTM and CDR2 ANQGSEA. The DNA of the CDR3 is TGCAGCGTTGGGCCCAGGGTGGGTTCGAACATTCAGTACTTC. This codes for CSVGPRVGSNIQYF.

The rearrangement uses TRBV4-1 and TRBJ2-7; D may be TRBD1 or TRBD2 (5 bases each). The V gene lost 6 bases and the J gene lost 2 bases, with 14 bases spanning the gap. Germline V gene data show CDR1 as MGHRA and CDR2 as YSYEKL. CDR3 length equals 14 residues. CDR3 protein: CASSPGRGTYEQYF. In DNA, the CDR3 is TGCGCCAGCAGTCCGGGACGAGGGACCTACGAGCAGTACTTC.

This clonotype was observed a few times. V usage is TRBV4-1 and J usage is TRBJ2-7; D gene unclear. Trimming took off 0 bases at V and 0 bases at J, with 21 bases between the two ends. Germline-derived CDR1 and CDR2 are MGHRA and YSYEKL. The CDR3 runs 19 residues. Here the CDR3 reads CASSQDPLRIITLSYEQYF. DNA for the CDR3: TGCGCCAGCAGCCAAGATCCCTTGAGGATCATAACCCTCTCCTACGAGCAGTACTTC.

The rearrangement links TRBV12-3 or TRBV12-4 to TRBJ1-6; the D gene is possibly TRBD1 (6 bases). The CDR3 loop spans 14 amino acids. Trimming removed 6 bases from V and 13 bases from J, with 19 bases in between. The CDR3 DNA is TGTGCCAGCAGCCCTTCAGGGGCCAGAGCGCCCCTCCACTTT. Translating gives CASSPSGARAPLHF.

The V and J genes are TRBV7-8 and TRBJ2-5; TRBD1 aligns across 12 bases. CDR1 is SGHVS and CDR2 is FQNEAQ in the germline V gene. The V gene end was trimmed by 2 bases and the J gene end by 5 bases; junction bases not matched to a gene: 9. The CDR3 totals 17 residues. CDR3 DNA: TGTGCCAGCAGCTTATTTCCCGGGACAGGGGGCAGGGAGACCCAGTACTTC. It is translated as CASSLFPGTGGRETQYF.

Concerning this clonotype itself: It may be a read error: a sequence one base away is much more abundant. This chain uses TRBV5-1 with TRBJ2-3; 13 positions match TRBD2. Germline V gene data show CDR1 as SGHRS and CDR2 as YFSETQ. CDR3 length: 17 amino acids. CDR3: CASAGLAGEVRPDTKYF. DNA of the CDR3: TGCGCCAGCGCCGGACTAGCGGGAGAAGTTAGGCCAGATACGAAGTATTTT.

The chain uses TRBV29-1 and TRBJ1-2; D not certain. The CDR3 is made up of 10 amino acids. Germline V CDR1 and CDR2: SQVTM, ANQGSEA. The germline V and J ends were trimmed by 7 bases and 12 bases, with 15 bases remaining between them. This chain's CDR3 is CSGDPGGNTF. In DNA form, the CDR3 reads TGCAGCGGCGACCCGGGAGGTAACACCTTC.

This clonotype was seen a handful of times. The genes are TRBV5-1 and TRBJ2-3, with 10 bases identical to TRBD2. With V trimmed by 2 bases and J by 1 base, 4 bases remained unmatched. The length of the CDR3 is 16 residues. Germline CDR1 is SGHRS and CDR2 is YFSETQ. CDR3 DNA sequence: TGCGCCAGCAGCTTCCGACTAGCGGGCCGCACAGATACGCAGTATTTT. Translated, it gives CASSFRLAGRTDTQYF.

In its sample, this clonotype was seen many times. The CDR3 nucleotides read TGCGCCAGCAGCTTGGAGTGGACAGGGTACTACGAGCAGTACTTC. Its protein product is CASSLEWTGYYEQYF. The chain is built from TRBV5-1 and TRBJ2-7, with TRBD1 matching over 8 bases. The J segment lost 3 bases and the V segment lost 0 bases, leaving 5 bases of the junction unmatched. CDR3 length: 15 amino acids. The germline CDR1 and CDR2 sequences are SGHRS and YFSETQ.

This clonotype came up a few times. V usage is TRBV7-9 and J usage is TRBJ2-5, with 7 positions matching TRBD2. V lost 3 bases and J lost 0; bases outside the gene matches: 4. The CDR3 extends over 15 amino acids. Germline-derived CDR1 and CDR2 are SEHNR and FQNEAQ (reference sequence). CDR3 protein: CASSLSGTNQETQYF. CDR3 nucleotide sequence: TGTGCCAGCAGCTTGTCCGGGACTAACCAAGAGACCCAGTACTTC.

The chain joins TRBV2 to TRBJ1-2; possible D gene TRBD1, 5 bases. The germline V gene encodes CDR1 SNHLY and CDR2 FYNNEI. Trimming shortened V by 6 bases and J by 4 bases, and 12 bases separated the two germline ends. The CDR3 extends over 13 amino acids. CDR3 coding DNA: TGTGCCAGCAGCTACAGGAGATCCTATGGCTACACCTTC. Its translation is CASSYRRSYGYTF.

V is TRBV11-3 and J is TRBJ2-1; TRBD2 matches at 9 bases. Looked up from germline, CDR1 is SGHNT and CDR2 is YENEEA. Trimming at V came to 1 base and at J to 7 bases, leaving 5 bases not matched to a gene. This CDR3 is 15 amino acids long. Here the CDR3 DNA reads TGTGCCAGCAGCTTAGGAGTAGCGGGAGCTAATGAGCAGTTCTTC. Its translation: CASSLGVAGANEQFF.

This clonotype has more than one count but fewer than ten. This rearrangement joins TRBV10-2 to TRBJ2-7, with a weak D call TRBD2 (6 bases). V was pared by 3 bases and J by 0 bases, with 12 bases between. The CDR3 consists of 15 residues. Germline loops: CDR1 WSHSY, CDR2 SAAADI. The CDR3 DNA is TGCGCCAGCAGTGAAGAGCGGGCTAGCTCCTACGAGCAGTACTTC. Translation: CASSEERASSYEQYF.